What follows are 4 T cell receptor beta chains derived from one specimen sequenced in a study of blood T cell repertoires in COVID-19. Generated by immunoSEQ multiplex PCR, the TCRdb table keeps only in-frame clones and is missing some. The table has approximately 210,000 clones, around 82% seen once; the top ten hold roughly 4.3%. Sequencing input: PBMCs or T cells enriched from blood (not recorded which). Receptors were obtained from a man between 25 and 39 years old with acute COVID-19.

This clone was detected a few times. The chain uses TRBV25-1 and TRBJ1-4; the D gene is possibly TRBD1 (5 bases). V was pared by 6 bases and J by 8 bases, with 10 bases between. This CDR3 is 12 amino acids long. CDR1 and CDR2 (germline): MGHDK, SYGVNS. The CDR3 DNA follows: TGTGCCAGCAGGGGGCAGGAGGAAAAACTGTTTTTT. Its translation is CASRGQEEKLFF.

This chain links TRBV19 with TRBJ1-2, with D uncertain. Trimming shortened V by 7 bases and J by 2 bases, and 14 bases separated the two germline ends. The CDR3 totals 14 residues. Germline V gives CDR1 LNHDA, CDR2 SQIVND (reference sequence). CDR3 protein: CASNPGGHNYGYTF. Written as DNA, the CDR3 is TGTGCCAGTAATCCCGGAGGGCACAACTATGGCTACACCTTC. The variable domain in full, completed from reference TRBV19 and TRBJ1-2, reads DGGITQSPKYLFRKEGQNVTLSCEQNLNHDAMYWYRQDPGQGLRLIYYSQIVNDFQKGDIAEGYSVSREKKESFPLTVTSAQKNPTAFYLCASNPGGHNYGYTFGSGTRLTVV.

The chain links TRBV19 to TRBJ2-1, with D maybe TRBD1 (6 bases). This CDR3 comprises 15 residues. CDR1 and CDR2 from the germline V gene are LNHDA and SQIVND (reference sequence). With 8 bases removed from V and 6 bases from J, the gap between germline ends came to 20 bases. CDR3 in amino acids: CASSQLGAGVNEQFF. The DNA for the CDR3 is TGTGCCAGTTCCCAGTTAGGGGCAGGGGTCAATGAGCAGTTCTTC.

This clone showed up just a few times. This sequence joins TRBV6-5 and TRBJ1-5; D perhaps matches TRBD1 (5 bases). Germline-derived CDR1 and CDR2 are MNHEY and SVGAGI. This CDR3 is 14 amino acids long. Trimming took 7 bases from V and 9 from J, leaving 19 bases between them. CDR3 nucleotide sequence: TGTGCCAGCACAACAAGGGGTCTCAGGACGCCCCAGCATTTT. Translating it yields CASTTRGLRTPQHF.